The following is a T cell receptor beta chain sequence with its context. This sample was included in a study of early T cells in non-severe SARS-CoV-2 infection. Whole-study context: Chains stayed unpaired after sequencing of bulk RNA from unsorted whole blood.

TCRdb recomputed calls from the 5' RACE reads with MiXCR, one row per CDR3 protein. The data show about 64,000 distinct CDR3 sequences, about 19% seen once. Germline values: CDR1 SGDLS, CDR2 YYNGEE. V lost 3 bases and J lost 4; bases outside the gene matches: 1. The CDR3 sequence is 14 residues long. This clonotype was obtained from an adult who was a healthcare worker with PCR-confirmed SARS-CoV-2 infection or an uninfected control (not recorded which). The sequences come from whole blood, collected at baseline. The chain recombines TRBV9 with TRBJ2-1; 10 bases align to TRBD2. CDR3 in DNA: TGTGCCAGCAGCGCGACTAGCGGGTACAATGAGCAGTTCTTC. The encoded protein is CASSATSGYNEQFF. The full variable domain, in which reference TRBV9 and TRBJ2-1 provide the parts outside the CDR3, is DSGVTQTPKHLITATGQRVTLRCSPRSGDLSVYWYQQSLDQGLQFLIQYYNGEERAKGNILERFSAQQFPDLHSELNLSSLELGDSALYFCASSATSGYNEQFFGPGTRLTVL.